This T cell receptor beta chain was sequenced for a study of glioma-infiltrating T cells. Study summary: WHO grade II oligodendrogliomas or astrocytomas, plus non-recurrent WHO grade IV glioblastomas, were sampled. Study results and limitations: Tissue-blood divergence was below expectation in non-neoplastic patients, above in gliomas.

The CDR3 has 16 residues. The trim removed 1 base at V and 4 bases at J, leaving 6 bases unmatched. Germline V gene lookup returns CDR1 LGHNA and CDR2 YSLEER. TCR alpha and beta CDR3 regions were amplified from RNA using iRepertoire nested multiplex PCR. One-step reverse transcription and amplification started from about 100-400 ng of tissue mRNA or PBMC total RNA. TCRdb called the multiplex PCR reads again in MiXCR, with one record for every CDR3 protein. The sample yields a few hundred thousand distinct CDR3 sequences, 41% seen once. This clonotype was recorded a few times. Its antigen is unidentified.

J is TRBJ2-3 and V is TRBV4-3; TRBD2 matches at 9 bases. Sequencing was done on a sample of glioma tissue, nonneoplastic brain tissue, or PBMCs (not recorded which). The origin of this receptor is a human donor with low-grade glioma or glioblastoma, undergoing nonglioma brain surgery, or in good health (not recorded which). CDR3 bases: TGCGCCAGCAGCCAAGCCGGGACTAGCCTAGCAGATACGCAGTATTTT. Translating gives CASSQAGTSLADTQYF.